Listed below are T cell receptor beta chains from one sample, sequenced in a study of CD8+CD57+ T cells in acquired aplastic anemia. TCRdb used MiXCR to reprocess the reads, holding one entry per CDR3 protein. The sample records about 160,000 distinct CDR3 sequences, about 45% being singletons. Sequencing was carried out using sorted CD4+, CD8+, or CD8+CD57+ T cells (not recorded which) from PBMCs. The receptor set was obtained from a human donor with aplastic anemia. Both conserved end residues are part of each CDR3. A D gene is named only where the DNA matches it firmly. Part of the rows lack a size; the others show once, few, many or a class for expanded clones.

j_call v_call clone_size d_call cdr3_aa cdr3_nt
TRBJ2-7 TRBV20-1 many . CSASAGEGEQYF TGCAGTGCTAGCGCAGGGGAGGGCGAGCAGTACTTC
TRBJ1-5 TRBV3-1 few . CASSQTLDQPPHF TGTGCCAGCAGCCAGACTTTAGATCAGCCCCCGCATTTT
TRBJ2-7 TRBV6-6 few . CASSYDSGRGSVEQYF TGTGCCAGCAGTTACGATTCGGGTAGGGGCTCTGTCGAGCAGTACTTC
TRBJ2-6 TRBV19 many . CASIVWWGTLGLSGANVLTF TGTGCCAGTATCGTTTGGTGGGGGACACTCGGTCTCTCTGGGGCCAACGTCCTGACTTTC
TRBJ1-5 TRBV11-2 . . CASSLGSGGQPQHF TGTGCCAGCAGCTTAGGTTCGGGCGGGCAGCCCCAGCATTTT
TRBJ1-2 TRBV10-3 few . CAISESMFPRTNYGYTF TGTGCCATCAGTGAGTCGATGTTTCCCCGGACAAACTATGGCTACACCTTC
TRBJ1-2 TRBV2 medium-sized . CASSDDSLNYGYTF TGTGCCAGCAGTGACGACAGCCTTAACTATGGCTACACCTTC
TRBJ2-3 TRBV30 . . CAWSVHRADTQYF TGTGCCTGGAGTGTACACAGGGCAGATACGCAGTATTTT
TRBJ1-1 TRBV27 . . CASSLNGQNTEALF TGTGCCAGCAGTTTAAACGGGCAGAACACTGAAGCTCTCTTT
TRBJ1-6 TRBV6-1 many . CAHSRGFGSPLHF TGTGCCCACAGCCGGGGATTTGGTTCACCCCTCCACTTT
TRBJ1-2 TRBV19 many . CASMGTAYGYTF TGTGCCAGTATGGGGACGGCCTATGGCTACACCTTC
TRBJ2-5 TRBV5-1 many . CASSLDTGGQETQYF TGCGCCAGCAGCTTGGATACGGGCGGCCAAGAGACCCAGTACTTC
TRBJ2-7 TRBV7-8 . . CASSLGRSREQYF TGTGCCAGCAGCTTAGGAAGGAGTCGCGAGCAGTACTTC
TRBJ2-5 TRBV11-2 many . CASSNRDQETQYF TGTGCCAGCAGTAACAGGGATCAAGAGACCCAGTACTTC
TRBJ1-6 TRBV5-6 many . CASSRTGSPLHF TGTGCCAGCAGCCGTACCGGTTCACCCCTCCACTTT
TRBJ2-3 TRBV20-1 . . CSARSPDTLPSTDTQYF TGCAGTGCTAGATCACCGGACACTCTCCCCAGCACAGATACGCAGTATTTT
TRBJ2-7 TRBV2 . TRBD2 CASSYSSGGDYEQYF TGTGCCAGCAGTTATTCTAGCGGGGGGGACTACGAGCAGTACTTC
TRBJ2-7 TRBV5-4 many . CASSTAGTTYEQYF TGTGCCAGCAGCACCGCCGGGACAACCTACGAGCAGTACTTC
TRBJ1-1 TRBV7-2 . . CASSLEAEAFF TGTGCCAGCAGCTTAGAGGCTGAAGCTTTCTTT
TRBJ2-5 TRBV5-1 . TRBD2 CAISYGTSGGETQYF TGCGCCATCAGCTATGGGACTAGCGGCGGGGAGACCCAGTACTTC
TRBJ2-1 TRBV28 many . CASGKLDVSEQFF TGTGCCAGCGGGAAACTTGATGTATCGGAGCAGTTCTTC
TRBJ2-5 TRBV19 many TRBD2 CASSPAGLAGVGDF TGTGCCAGTAGCCCCGCGGGACTAGCGGGAGTCGGGGACTTC
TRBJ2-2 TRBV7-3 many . CASSLDLTANTGELFF TGTGCCAGCAGCTTAGATTTGACAGCTAACACCGGGGAGCTGTTTTTT
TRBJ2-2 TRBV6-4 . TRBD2 CASSDSGTSGDTGELFF TGTGCCAGCAGTGACTCGGGGACTAGCGGGGACACCGGGGAGCTGTTTTTT
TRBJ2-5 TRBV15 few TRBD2 CATSRALAVGETQYF TGTGCCACCAGCAGAGCTCTAGCGGTCGGGGAGACCCAGTACTTC
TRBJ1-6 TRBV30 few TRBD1 CAWSADYAGQGGSPLHF TGTGCCTGGAGTGCCGACTACGCGGGACAGGGGGGTTCACCCCTCCACTTT
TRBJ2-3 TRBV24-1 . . CATIPGTDTQYF TGTGCCACCATCCCCGGGACAGATACGCAGTATTTT
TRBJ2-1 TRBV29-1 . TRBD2 CSVEGSGRRYNEQFF TGCAGCGTAGAGGGTAGCGGGAGGCGATACAATGAGCAGTTCTTC
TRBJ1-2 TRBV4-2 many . CASSQEQGNYGYTF TGTGCCAGCAGCCAAGAACAGGGCAACTATGGCTACACCTTC
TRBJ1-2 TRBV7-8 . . CASSLGGRFYGYTF TGTGCCAGCAGCTTAGGGGGCAGATTCTATGGCTACACCTTC
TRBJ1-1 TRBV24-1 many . CATSERGQAFF TGTGCCACCAGTGAAAGGGGCCAAGCTTTCTTT
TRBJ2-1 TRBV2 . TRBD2 CASSVGLAGWGEQFF TGTGCCAGCAGCGTTGGTCTAGCGGGATGGGGTGAGCAGTTCTTC
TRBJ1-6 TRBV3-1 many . CASSQDEGRLTPLHF TGTGCCAGCAGCCAAGATGAGGGCAGGCTGACACCCCTCCACTTT
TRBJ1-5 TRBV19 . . CASSVQHNQPQHF TGTGCCAGTAGTGTTCAGCACAATCAGCCCCAGCATTTT
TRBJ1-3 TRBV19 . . CASSIVISRAPNTIYF TGTGCCAGTAGTATAGTCATCTCAAGGGCCCCGAACACCATATATTTT
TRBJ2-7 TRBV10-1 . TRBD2 CASSASGGTYEQYF TGCGCCAGCAGTGCTAGCGGGGGGACCTACGAGCAGTACTTC
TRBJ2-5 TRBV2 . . CTSSRGQNQGTQYF TGTACCAGCAGTCGAGGACAGAACCAAGGGACCCAGTACTTC
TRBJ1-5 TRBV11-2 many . CASSLAQSNQPQHF TGTGCCAGCAGCTTAGCCCAGAGCAATCAGCCCCAGCATTTT
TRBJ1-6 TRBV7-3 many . CASSSRDPNSPLHF TGTGCCAGCAGCTCCCGGGATCCTAATTCACCCCTCCACTTT
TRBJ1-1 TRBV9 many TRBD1 CASSSTGTGITEAFF TGTGCCAGCAGCTCCACCGGGACAGGGATCACTGAAGCTTTCTTT
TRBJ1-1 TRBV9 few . CASSALGGASSEAFF TGTGCCAGCAGCGCCCTGGGGGGGGCGTCGTCTGAAGCTTTCTTT
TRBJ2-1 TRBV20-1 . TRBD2 CSARTGTSGRPNNEQFF TGCAGTGCAAGGACCGGGACTAGCGGGAGGCCCAACAATGAGCAGTTCTTC
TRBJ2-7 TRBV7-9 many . CASSLGYFPYEQYF TGTGCCAGCAGCCTGGGGTATTTTCCCTACGAGCAGTACTTC
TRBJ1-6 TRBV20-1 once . CSASRDSSTLHF TGCAGTGCTAGTAGGGATTCATCAACCCTCCACTTT
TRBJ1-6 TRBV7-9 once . CASSRDRPVSPLHF TGTGCCAGCAGCCGCGACAGGCCCGTTTCACCCCTCCACTTT
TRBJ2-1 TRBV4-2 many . CASSQDRDKGNNEQFF TGTGCCAGCAGCCAAGACCGGGACAAAGGGAACAATGAGCAGTTCTTC
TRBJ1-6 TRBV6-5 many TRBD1 CASSYDRGLYF TGTGCCAGCAGTTATGACAGGGGGCTATACTTT
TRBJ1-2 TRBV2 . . CASSDGGIYGYTF TGTGCCAGCAGTGACGGGGGGATCTATGGCTACACCTTC
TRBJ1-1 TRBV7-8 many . CASSLALGGAGTEAFF TGTGCCAGCAGCTTAGCATTGGGGGGCGCGGGCACTGAAGCTTTCTTT